The T cell receptor beta chain under discussion was sequenced for a study of CD8+CD57+ T cells in acquired aplastic anemia. Study outcomes and limitations: Controls and patients did not differ significantly in CD8+ Simpson's diversity.

In patients chosen for sequencing, flow cytometry had shown CD8+CD57+ cell expansion. Everyone among the patients had severe acquired aplastic anemia. V shed 6 bases and J shed 0 bases, with 11 bases lying between them. The CDR3 has 13 amino acids. Germline-derived CDR1 and CDR2 are DFQATT and SNEGSKA (reference sequence). In the case of this clonotype: What it binds is not known. The final CDR3 position lacks the conserved phenylalanine or tryptophan, pointing to a likely read error.

Profiling that covered TCR beta VDJ and CDR3 relied on genomic DNA as its template. TCRdb re-called the reads through MiXCR, storing one row per CDR3 protein. The sample lists 80,000 to 100,000 distinct CDR3 sequences, 55% to 70% seen once, with 55% to 65% in the top ten. The sample taken for sequencing was sorted CD4+, CD8+, or CD8+CD57+ T cells (not recorded which) from PBMCs. The rearrangement joins TRBV20-1 to TRBJ1-2; no firm D call. The receptor comes from a human donor with aplastic anemia. Here the CDR3 reads CSAVMGSNYGYTS. The DNA for the CDR3 is TGCAGTGCAGTGATGGGCTCTAACTATGGCTACACCTCC.